Listed below are T cell receptor beta chains from one sample, sequenced in a study of a mutant IDH1 vaccine in newly diagnosed glioma. Clones were sequenced by immunoSEQ multiplex PCR, and TCRdb holds only the in-frame ones, with some missing. This table holds around 65,000 clones, roughly 80% found once. What these receptors recognize is not known. Here the sequenced sample was PBMCs, taken from a glioma patient whose treatment included an IDH1 peptide vaccine. The receptors come from a man aged 30 to 45 with glioma. Both conserved end residues are part of each CDR3. The order of the fields is clone size, D gene, J gene, V gene, CDR3 DNA, CDR3 protein. A D gene is named only where the DNA matches it firmly. Only part of the rows carry a size: once, few, many, or a class if the clone is expanded.

NA	NA	TRBJ2-3	TRBV7-2	TGTGCCAGCAGCTCATTTCGACGGGGGTATACAGATACGCAGTATTTT	CASSSFRRGYTDTQYF
NA	NA	TRBJ1-2	TRBV19	TGTGCCAGTAGTATCACAAATACAGGGTCTACCTATGGCTACACCTTC	CASSITNTGSTYGYTF
once	NA	TRBJ2-1	TRBV5-6	TGTGCCAGCAACCTGGGGCGGTACAATGAGCAGTTCTTC	CASNLGRYNEQFF
NA	NA	TRBJ1-3	TRBV19	TGTGGGGCGACTTCTGGAAACACCATATATTTT	CGATSGNTIYF
NA	NA	TRBJ1-2	TRBV19	TGTGCCAGTAGTAGGCGGACAGATCATAACTACACCTTC	CASSRRTDHNYTF
NA	NA	TRBJ1-3	TRBV7-6	TGTGCCTCCCTGGGGTGGGGTTCTGGAAACACCATATATTTT	CASLGWGSGNTIYF
NA	NA	TRBJ2-4	TRBV11-2	TGTGCCAGCAGCTCATTTCCGCAGGAGTCTCCCAAAAACATTCAGTACTTC	CASSSFPQESPKNIQYF
NA	NA	TRBJ1-3	TRBV11-2	TGTGCCAGCAGACAAAGGGGGTCTGGAAACACCATATATTTT	CASRQRGSGNTIYF
NA	NA	TRBJ2-2	TRBV10-2	TGCGCCAGCAGGGGGTGGGACACCGGGGAGCTGTTTTTT	CASRGWDTGELFF
NA	NA	TRBJ2-7	TRBV4-1	TGCGCCAGCAGCCAACCGAGCAGATCCTACGAGCAGTACTTC	CASSQPSRSYEQYF
NA	NA	TRBJ2-3	TRBV5-4	TGTGCCAGCAGCTTGGCAGGGAAAAGCACAGATACGCAGTATTTT	CASSLAGKSTDTQYF
once	NA	TRBJ1-5	TRBV6-1	TGTGCCAGCAGCCGTCAGGGCAATCAGCCCCAGCATTTT	CASSRQGNQPQHF
NA	TRBD1	TRBJ1-6	TRBV30	TGTGCCTGGAGTGTAGGGGGCAAGTATAATTCACCCCTCCACTTT	CAWSVGGKYNSPLHF
NA	NA	TRBJ2-2	TRBV15	TGTGCCACCAGCAGAGCGGGGGACACCGGGGAGCTGTTTTTT	CATSRAGDTGELFF
NA	TRBD2	TRBJ2-2	TRBV7-9	TGTGCCAGCAGCTTAGCTCGACTAGCGGGGATGTTCGCCGGGGAGCTGTTTTTT	CASSLARLAGMFAGELFF
few	TRBD1	TRBJ1-5	TRBV30	TGTGCCTGGAGTGTACCCCGACAGGGAAGTCAGCCCCAGCATTTT	CAWSVPRQGSQPQHF
NA	TRBD2	TRBJ2-2	TRBV12-5	TGTGCTAGTGGCTGGCCGGGGGGATACGGGGAGCTGTTTTTT	CASGWPGGYGELFF
NA	NA	TRBJ2-2	TRBV4-1	TGCGCCAGCAGCCAAGAGTCCGGACCAAAACACCGGGGAGCTGTTTTT	CASSQESGPKHRGAVF
NA	TRBD2	TRBJ2-7	TRBV14	TGTGCCACTAGACTAGCGGGGAGTCACTACGAGCAGTACTTC	CATRLAGSHYEQYF
NA	TRBD1	TRBJ1-2	TRBV5-1	TGCGCCAGCAGCTTGGACAGGGGTCTGGGAGGCTACACCTTC	CASSLDRGLGGYTF
few	NA	TRBJ1-1	TRBV6-6	TGTGCCAGCAGTTGGACAGCTCGGGGCACTGAAGCTTTCTTT	CASSWTARGTEAFF
NA	NA	TRBJ1-1	TRBV10-3	TGTGCCATCAGTGAGGAGGGCCGGTCCGTTAGGGCTTTCTTT	CAISEEGRSVRAFF
NA	NA	TRBJ2-5	TRBV2	TGTGCCAGCATTCATGAGGGGGTGGCAGAGACCCAGTACTTC	CASIHEGVAETQYF
NA	TRBD1	TRBJ2-2	TRBV19	TGTGCCTCGGGACAGACGAACACCGGGGAGCTGTTTTTT	CASGQTNTGELFF
NA	NA	TRBJ1-1	TRBV10-3	TGTGCCATCAGTGAAGGCGTGAACGGTGAAGCTTTCTTT	CAISEGVNGEAFF
NA	TRBD2	TRBJ2-5	TRBV6-5	TGTGCCAGCAGTTATATTGCGGGGGGGGGAGAGACCCAGTACTTC	CASSYIAGGGETQYF
NA	NA	TRBJ2-1	TRBV19	TGTGCCAGTAGTAAGGACAGCAACAATGAGCAGTTCTTC	CASSKDSNNEQFF
NA	NA	TRBJ1-4	TRBV29-1	TGCAGCGTTGAGGACGAAAAACTGTTTTTT	CSVEDEKLFF
NA	NA	TRBJ2-7	TRBV6-1	TGTGCCAGCAGTGAACGACGGCCTCCCGACGAGCAGTACTTC	CASSERRPPDEQYF
NA	NA	TRBJ1-6	TRBV18	TGTGCCAGCTCACCGGGAAGACAGGCAAATTCACCCCTCCACTTT	CASSPGRQANSPLHF
NA	NA	TRBJ2-7	TRBV6-6	TGTGCCAGCAGTCGACCCGGGACCGCTTCCTACGAGCAGTACTTC	CASSRPGTASYEQYF
few	TRBD1	TRBJ2-7	TRBV5-1	TGCGCCAGCAGCTTGGTCCAGGGGGCATCCTACGAGCAGTACTTC	CASSLVQGASYEQYF
NA	NA	TRBJ2-7	TRBV2	TGTGCCAGCAGTGAAGGAGGCGGCGGGCCACTCTCCTACGAGCAGTACTTC	CASSEGGGGPLSYEQYF